These 21 T cell receptor beta chains were all obtained from the same sample, sequenced in a study of blood T cell repertoires in COVID-19. Some clones are missing from TCRdb's copy, which holds only in-frame ones; the method was immunoSEQ multiplex PCR. This repertoire shows around 100,000 clones, nearly 90% found once; its top ten account for 3.1%. The sample consisted of peripheral blood. The source of these receptors is a man aged 50 to 59 in a cohort sampled during active COVID-19.

The CDR3 here is CASSYDRGESPLHF. CDR3 nucleotides: TGTGCCAGTAGTTACGACAGGGGGGAATCACCCCTCCACTTT. The chain is built from TRBV19 and TRBJ1-6, with 9 bases lining up with TRBD1. This CDR3 spans 14 amino acids. Germline V gene sequence: CDR1 LNHDA, CDR2 SQIVND (reference sequence). The V and J ends lost 5 bases and 10 bases, in that order; junction bases with no gene match: 6.

This chain connects TRBV7-6 to TRBJ2-6; 10 bases are shared with TRBD2. Germline V CDR1 and CDR2: SGHVS, FNYEAQ. The CDR3 length is 18 residues. The ends lost 5 bases at V and 4 bases at J; junction bases unmatched: 11. In DNA, the CDR3 is TGTGCCAGCAGCGCCCAACCGGGACTAGCGACCGGGGCCAACGTCCTGACTTTC. It specifies CASSAQPGLATGANVLTF.

The chain employs TRBV11-3 and TRBJ1-1; 8 nucleotides match TRBD1. V was clipped by 5 bases and J by 6 bases; unmatched bases: 11. CDR3 length equals 15 residues. Germline V gives CDR1 SGHNT, CDR2 YENEEA. The CDR3 DNA reads TGTGCCAGCAGCCGACAGGGGCCGGCGGGGTCTGAAGCTTTCTTT. Protein product: CASSRQGPAGSEAFF.

This sequence joins TRBV4-1 and TRBJ1-1; TRBD1 matches 8 bases. The CDR3 contains 15 residues. Losses at the gene ends were 2 bases for V and 11 bases for J; bases not matched to a gene: 13. The V gene's germline CDR1 is MGHRA and CDR2 YSYEKL. CDR3 bases: TGCGCCAGCAGCCAATACTTGTCCAGGACAGGGTTTGCTTTCTTT. Translation: CASSQYLSRTGFAFF.

The sample holds a few counts of this clone. The V call is TRBV21-1, the J call TRBJ1-2. TRBV21-1 is a pseudogene. This CDR3 contains 14 residues. The CDR3 loop reads CALTLADSNYGYTF. For the CDR3, the DNA is TGTGCCTTAACGTTGGCAGACTCTAACTATGGCTACACCTTC.

CDR3: CATSREGGNRAPYGYTF. The DNA for the CDR3 is TGTGCCACCAGCAGAGAGGGGGGGAACAGGGCACCCTATGGCTACACCTTC. The chain is built from TRBV15 and TRBJ1-2, with D tentatively TRBD1 (6 bases). This CDR3 contains 17 residues. Trimming removed 0 bases from V and 4 bases from J, with 18 bases in between. CDR1 LNHNV and CDR2 YYDKDF come from the germline V gene (reference sequence).

The chain links TRBV6-5 to TRBJ1-6; D call uncertain. The germline V and J ends were trimmed by 1 base and 5 bases, with 6 bases remaining between them. Germline loops: CDR1 MNHEY, CDR2 SVGAGI. The CDR3 runs 14 residues. The CDR3 coding sequence is TGTGCCAGCAGTTACTTTCAAAATAATTCACCCCTCCACTTT. Translation gives CASSYFQNNSPLHF.

J is TRBJ2-3 and V is TRBV19; D is perhaps TRBD1 (6 bases). CDR1 is LNHDA and CDR2 is SQIVND in the germline V gene (reference sequence). The CDR3 consists of 15 residues. V was clipped by 3 bases and J by 1 base, with 11 bases between them. The CDR3, as DNA: TGTGCCAGTAGTATCGGGACAACCGGCACAGATACGCAGTATTTT. This gives the protein CASSIGTTGTDTQYF.

Here the CDR3 DNA reads TGTGCCAGTAGTATGGACTGGAGCTCTGGAAACACCATATATTTT. Translation gives CASSMDWSSGNTIYF. The chain employs TRBV19 and TRBJ1-3; D gene unclear. The V and J ends lost 3 bases and 0 bases respectively, with 9 bases between them. This CDR3 spans 15 amino acids. Per the germline V gene, CDR1 is LNHDA and CDR2 is SQIVND (reference sequence).

The chain has TRBV4-3 and TRBJ2-3; 15 nucleotides agree with TRBD2. Trimming cost V 0 bases and J 6 bases; bases outside gene matches: 1. Germline V gives CDR1 LGHNA, CDR2 YSLEER. The CDR3 is made up of 16 amino acids. The CDR3 reads CASSQDGTSGGDTQYF. As DNA, the CDR3 is TGCGCCAGCAGCCAAGATGGGACTAGCGGGGGGGATACGCAGTATTTT.

Regarding this clone: The germline gene is not matched at one end of the junction; a read error may be the cause. J is TRBJ2-1 and V is TRBV5-1; 9 positions match TRBD1. CDR1 and CDR2 (germline): SGHRS, YFSETQ. This CDR3 contains 12 residues. CDR3 DNA sequence: TGCGCCAGCAGCCCCCAAGGGACAGGGTTCCTCTTC. This translates into CASSPQGTGFLF.

The CDR3 loop is CASSPRQGYNEQFF. CDR3 bases: TGTGCCAGCAGCCCCCGACAGGGATACAATGAGCAGTTCTTC. This chain links TRBV7-2 with TRBJ2-1; 7 positions match TRBD1. Germline CDR1 and CDR2: SGHTA and FQGNSA. The CDR3 spans 14 residues. The J segment lost 4 bases and the V segment lost 5 bases, leaving 5 bases of the junction unmatched. Supplemented by reference TRBV7-2 and TRBJ2-1, the full variable domain reads GAGVSQSPSNKVTEKGKDVELRCDPISGHTALYWYRQSLGQGLEFLIYFQGNSAPDKSGLPSDRFSAERTGGSVSTLTIQRTQQEDSAVYLCASSPRQGYNEQFFGPGTRLTVL.

The rearrangement links TRBV3-1 (or the pseudogene TRBV3-2) to TRBJ2-1; 9 positions agree with TRBD1. The germline V gene encodes CDR1 LGHDT and CDR2 YNNKEL (reference sequence). V was clipped by 4 bases and J by 8 bases; unmatched bases: 12. CDR3 length: 16 residues. The CDR3: CASSPAGTGSWDEQFF. In DNA, the CDR3 is TGTGCCAGCAGCCCAGCCGGGACAGGGTCTTGGGATGAGCAGTTCTTC.

This sequence joins TRBV7-8 and TRBJ1-4, with D uncertain. The CDR3 sequence is 15 residues long. Germline V gene lookup returns CDR1 SGHVS and CDR2 FQNEAQ. With 2 bases removed from V and 8 bases from J, the gap between germline ends came to 15 bases. The CDR3 DNA follows: TGTGCCAGCAGCTTATGGGCGTCAGCTCAAGAAAAACTGTTTTTT. Protein: CASSLWASAQEKLFF.

The chain employs TRBV7-3 and TRBJ2-3; TRBD1 matches at 11 bases. Germline V gene lookup returns CDR1 SGHTA and CDR2 FQGTGA. J gave up 6 bases and V 3 bases, and 2 bases lay outside the gene matches. The CDR3 contains 14 residues. In DNA form, the CDR3 reads TGTGCCAGCAGCTTCGGACAGGGGGCGGATACGCAGTATTTT. Translating gives CASSFGQGADTQYF.

V is TRBV4-3 and J is TRBJ1-1; a weak D match, TRBD1 (5 bases). The CDR3 is 13 residues long. CDR1 and CDR2 from the germline V gene are LGHNA and YSLEER. V dropped 8 bases and J dropped 0 bases, with 10 bases sitting between them. The CDR3 region has the DNA TGCGCCAGCGCGACAGAGATGAACACTGAAGCTTTCTTT. Protein sequence: CASATEMNTEAFF.

The chain joins TRBV20-1 to TRBJ2-5; D unclear. The CDR3 totals 12 residues. Germline CDR1 and CDR2: DFQATT and SNEGSKA (reference sequence). The V gene lost 3 bases and the J gene lost 5 bases, with 10 bases spanning the gap. The chain's CDR3 is CSASFSPETQYF. The CDR3 DNA reads as TGCAGTGCTAGTTTTAGTCCGGAGACCCAGTACTTC.

The table lists this clone with a count of one. This chain links TRBV10-3 with TRBJ2-5; no clear D gene. Germline values: CDR1 ENHRY, CDR2 SYGVKD. Trimming removed 10 bases at V and 4 bases at J, with 10 bases between. The CDR3 is 11 residues long. The CDR3 spells CATREIETQYF. In DNA form, the CDR3 reads TGTGCCACTAGAGAAATAGAGACCCAGTACTTC.

The chain couples TRBV5-5 to TRBJ2-1; 7 bases are a match to TRBD1. The trim removed 4 bases at V and 4 bases at J, leaving 11 bases unmatched. The CDR3 consists of 16 residues. Germline assignment: CDR1 SGHKS and CDR2 YYEKEE (reference sequence). The DNA of the CDR3 is TGTGCCAGCAGCCCGTCGACAGGGCAATGGTACAATGAGCAGTTCTTC. Translation: CASSPSTGQWYNEQFF.

This chain links TRBV11-2 with TRBJ1-1; D is perhaps TRBD1 (5 bases). Germline V gives CDR1 SGHAT, CDR2 FQNNGV. The V end was cut by 2 bases, the J end by 1 base, with 11 bases between. This CDR3 is built from 15 residues. The CDR3: CASSLQGVGNTEAFF. CDR3 in DNA: TGTGCCAGCAGCTTACAGGGCGTGGGGAACACTGAAGCTTTCTTT.

The rearrangement joins TRBV2 to TRBJ2-7; the match to TRBD1 covers 9 bases. J gave up 7 bases and V 7 bases, and 11 bases lay outside the gene matches. The CDR3 is 14 residues long. The V gene's germline CDR1 is SNHLY and CDR2 FYNNEI. The CDR3 sequence is CASTWTGDSAEQYF. The CDR3 nucleotides are TGTGCCAGCACATGGACAGGGGATTCTGCGGAGCAGTACTTC.